The T cell receptor beta chain under discussion was sequenced for a study of T cell changes during pregnancy in multiple sclerosis. Between the trimmed V and J ends, which lost 3 bases and 5 bases, there was a span of 16 bases. The CDR3 length is 15 residues. Germline V gene sequence: CDR1 KGHSH, CDR2 LQKENI. The assay was immunoSEQ multiplex PCR, and TCRdb's table has in-frame clones only and misses some. The sample gives around 100,000 clones, about 89% of which show up once; about 3.2% is in the top ten. The origin of this receptor is a female donor with multiple sclerosis, enrolled in a pregnancy study. This chain links TRBV18 with TRBJ2-5; no clear D gene. Sample: peripheral blood, taken after pregnancy. The CDR3 DNA sequence: TGTGCCAGCTCACCTTACGGAACCGGGTGGGAGACCCAGTACTTC. Protein sequence: CASSPYGTGWETQYF.